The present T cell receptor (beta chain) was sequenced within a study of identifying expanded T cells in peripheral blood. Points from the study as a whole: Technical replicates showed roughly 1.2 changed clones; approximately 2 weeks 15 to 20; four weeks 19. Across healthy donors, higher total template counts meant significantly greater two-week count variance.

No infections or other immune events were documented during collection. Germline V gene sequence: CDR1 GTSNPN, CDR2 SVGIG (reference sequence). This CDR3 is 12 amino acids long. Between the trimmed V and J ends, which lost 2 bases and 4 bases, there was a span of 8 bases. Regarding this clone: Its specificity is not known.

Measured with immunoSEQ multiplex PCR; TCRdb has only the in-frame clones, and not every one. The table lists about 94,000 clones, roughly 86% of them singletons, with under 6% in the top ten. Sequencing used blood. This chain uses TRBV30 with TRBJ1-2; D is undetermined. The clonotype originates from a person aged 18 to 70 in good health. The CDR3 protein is CAWSTNSYGYTF. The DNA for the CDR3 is TGTGCCTGGAGTACGAATAGCTATGGCTACACCTTC.